The 13 T cell receptor beta chains presented below share a single source sample, sequenced in a study of blood T cells in healthy people across ages. A second PCR of about 7 to 12 cycles used a sample-barcoded 5' primer and a J-beta primer mix. One entry per CDR3 protein, called by TCRdb with MiXCR from the 5' RACE reads. The sample yields 1.5 million to 2 million distinct CDR3 sequences, about 39% seen once. The sequenced sample consisted of blood. The receptors here all came from a human donor in good health.

A few counts support this clonotype. J is TRBJ1-2 and V is TRBV12-3 or TRBV12-4, with 9 bases aligning to TRBD1. V lost 6 bases, J lost 8 bases, and 4 bases stayed unmatched. The CDR3 runs 12 residues. As DNA, the CDR3 is TGTGCCAGCAGGACGGACAGGGGCGGCTACACCTTC. Amino acids: CASRTDRGGYTF.

The chain links TRBV7-2 to TRBJ2-1; D is ambiguous. V gave up 5 bases and J gave up 8 bases, with 7 bases separating them. Germline-derived CDR1 and CDR2 are SGHTA and FQGNSA. There are 11 residues in the CDR3. The CDR3 bases are TGTGCCAGCAGCCAGACCGATGAGCAGTTCTTC. Translating gives CASSQTDEQFF.

J is TRBJ1-2 and V is TRBV25-1; D not resolved. There are 13 residues in the CDR3. V lost 3 bases and J 4 bases, leaving 9 bases between the germline ends. Germline assignment: CDR1 MGHDK and CDR2 SYGVNS. The DNA for the CDR3 is TGTGCCAGCAGTGAGGGGAATTCCTATGGCTACACCTTC. Translated: CASSEGNSYGYTF.

V gene TRBV12-3 or TRBV12-4 combines with J gene TRBJ1-2; D remains ambiguous. CDR3 length: 13 residues. The V end lost 3 bases, the J end lost 4 bases, and 9 bases lay between the germline ends. This chain's CDR3 is CASSLGFFYGYTF. CDR3 nucleotides: TGTGCCAGCAGTTTGGGGTTTTTCTATGGCTACACCTTC.

This clonotype was recorded only once. Germline is not matched at one junction end, which may reflect a read error. The chain couples TRBV12-3 or TRBV12-4 to TRBJ2-4, with a possible D match to TRBD2 (6 bases). The CDR3 is made up of 14 amino acids. In nucleotides, the CDR3 is TGTGCCAGCAGTTTTGTCCTAGCTTCGGGGGAGCAGGACTTC. Encoded protein: CASSFVLASGEQDF.

This clonotype was observed a few times. The V gene is TRBV4-2, the J gene TRBJ2-7; 10 nucleotides match TRBD2. The CDR3 sequence is 19 residues long. CDR1 and CDR2 from the germline V gene are LGHNA and YNFKEQ. V was clipped by 0 bases and J by 2 bases; unmatched bases: 13. CDR3 protein: CASSQDLLAGASSPYEQYF. The CDR3 nucleotides are TGTGCCAGCAGCCAAGATCTCCTAGCGGGGGCCAGCAGCCCCTACGAGCAGTACTTC.

This sequence joins TRBV14 and TRBJ1-1; tentative D call: TRBD1 (5 bases). Trimming left V 4 bases short and J 1 base short, with 13 bases between. The CDR3 spans 15 residues. The germline V gene has CDR1 SGHDN and CDR2 FVKESK. CDR3 residues: CASSPRVGRNTEAFF. CDR3 nucleotides: TGTGCCAGCAGCCCCAGGGTGGGGAGGAACACTGAAGCTTTCTTT.

The gene calls are TRBV10-2 and TRBJ2-2; 9 nucleotides line up with TRBD2. This CDR3 is built from 14 residues. V was pared by 8 bases and J by 6 bases, with 7 bases of the junction left unmatched. Germline lookup yields CDR1 WSHSY and CDR2 SAAADI. The CDR3, as DNA: TGCGCCAGCGGGGTTAGCGGGGGTCCCGGGGAGCTGTTTTTT. This sequence encodes CASGVSGGPGELFF.

This clonotype occurred a few times. The chain joins TRBV6-6 to TRBJ2-5; the D gene is possibly TRBD1 (5 bases). The CDR3 totals 13 residues. V was pared by 6 bases and J by 5 bases, with 13 bases between. Germline V CDR1 and CDR2: MNHNY, SVGAGI (reference sequence). CDR3: CASRGWKGETQYF. The CDR3 DNA sequence: TGTGCCAGCAGGGGATGGAAGGGGGAGACCCAGTACTTC.

This clonotype was observed a handful of times. The chain combines TRBV7-2 with TRBJ2-5, with no clear D. TRBJ2-7 explains the end of the DNA better; the J call may be wrong. Germline V CDR1 and CDR2: SGHTA, FQGNSA. The CDR3 length is 16 residues. CDR3 DNA sequence: TGTGCCAGCAGCTTAGCGCTAATTTCTTCCGACTACGAGCAGTACTTC. Protein sequence: CASSLALISSDYEQYF.

CDR3 in DNA: TGCAGTGCTAGAATATCAGGGTCCGTGGACTATGGCTACACCTTC. This codes for CSARISGSVDYGYTF. The V call is TRBV20-1, the J call TRBJ1-2, with D possibly being TRBD1 (5 bases). The CDR3 spans 15 residues. V dropped 2 bases and J dropped 3 bases, with 16 bases sitting between them. Germline CDR1 DFQATT, CDR2 SNEGSKA (reference sequence).

The V and J genes are TRBV24-1 and TRBJ2-3, with 7 bases lining up with TRBD1. With V trimmed by 7 bases and J by 5 bases, 17 bases remained unmatched. The length of the CDR3 is 17 residues. The V gene's germline CDR1 is KGHDR and CDR2 SFDVKD. This CDR3 reads CATSSSNPGQIEDTQYF. CDR3 nucleotides: TGTGCCACCAGCTCCTCTAACCCGGGACAGATTGAAGATACGCAGTATTTT.

J is TRBJ2-3 and V is TRBV10-3; D is unclear. V dropped 7 bases and J dropped 0 bases, with 5 bases sitting between them. CDR1 ENHRY and CDR2 SYGVKD come from the germline V gene. The CDR3 totals 12 residues. CDR3 region: CAINSSTDTQYF. For the CDR3, the DNA is TGTGCCATCAATTCGAGCACAGATACGCAGTATTTT.